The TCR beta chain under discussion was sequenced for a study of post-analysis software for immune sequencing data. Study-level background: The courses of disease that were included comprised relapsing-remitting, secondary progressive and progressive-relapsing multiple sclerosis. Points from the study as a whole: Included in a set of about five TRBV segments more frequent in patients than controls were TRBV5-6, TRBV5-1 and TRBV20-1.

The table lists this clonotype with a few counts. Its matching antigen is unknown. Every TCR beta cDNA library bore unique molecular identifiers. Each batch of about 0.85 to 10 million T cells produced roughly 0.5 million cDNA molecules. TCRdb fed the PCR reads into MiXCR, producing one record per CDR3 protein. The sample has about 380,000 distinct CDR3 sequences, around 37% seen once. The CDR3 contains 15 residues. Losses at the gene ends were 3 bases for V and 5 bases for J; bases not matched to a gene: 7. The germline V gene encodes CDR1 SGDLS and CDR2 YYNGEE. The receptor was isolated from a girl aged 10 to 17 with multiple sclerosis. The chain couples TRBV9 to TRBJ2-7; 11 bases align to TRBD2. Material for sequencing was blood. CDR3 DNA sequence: TGTGCCAGCAGCGCCCGACTAGCGGGGAGGCACGAGCAGTACTTC. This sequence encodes CASSARLAGRHEQYF.